The 25 T cell receptor beta chains below all came from one sample that was sequenced in a study of tumor-infiltrating lymphocytes in primary liver carcinoma. From approximately 550 ng of total RNA, TCR beta-specific cDNA was reverse-transcribed using a constant-region primer. Employing slightly modified ARM-PCR, three nested multiplex PCR rounds were run, and these gave rise to the TCR beta libraries. The opening two PCR rounds, about 11 cycles each, paired TRBV1-TRBV30 forward primers with a C-beta reverse primer. TCRdb processed the multiplex PCR reads anew with MiXCR; each CDR3 protein has one entry. The sample shows about 300,000 distinct CDR3 sequences, about 60% of them seen only once. They got blood RNA out of unsorted whole blood and also pulled out germline DNA. The sequencing sample was made of peripheral blood. These receptors were collected from a man in his forties with primary liver carcinoma and hepatitis B virus infection.

The chain joins TRBV28 to TRBJ2-1, with D unresolved. The length of the CDR3 is 14 residues. The germline gives CDR1 MDHEN, CDR2 SYDVKM. V was trimmed by 7 bases and J by 5 bases, leaving 15 bases between them. The chain's CDR3 is CASTPSGWDNEQFF. DNA for the CDR3: TGTGCCAGCACCCCCAGTGGTTGGGACAATGAGCAGTTCTTC.

Comment on this clonotype: A read error may explain this, as a much larger clone is one base away. The genes are TRBV10-3 and TRBJ2-6; 10 bases line up with TRBD1. Germline assignment: CDR1 ENHRY and CDR2 SYGVKD. CDR3 size: 18 residues. The CDR3 reads CAISGQGAQDSGANLLTF. The CDR3 DNA is TGTGCCATCAGTGGACAGGGGGCACAAGACTCTGGGGCCAACCTCCTGACTTTC.

CDR3 in amino acids: CASSQATLYNEQFF. The CDR3 DNA reads TGTGCCAGCAGCCAAGCGACTCTTTACAATGAGCAGTTCTTC. This chain connects TRBV14 to TRBJ2-1; D gene uncertain. Germline CDR1 SGHDN, CDR2 FVKESK. Trimming took off 1 base at V and 4 bases at J, with 8 bases between the two ends. The CDR3 runs 14 residues.

The chain recombines TRBV28 with TRBJ1-1, with a weak D call TRBD1 (5 bases). V was pared by 3 bases and J by 2 bases, with 16 bases between. The CDR3 consists of 16 residues. Germline CDR1 and CDR2: MDHEN and SYDVKM. The CDR3 spells CASSFISRAGNTEAFF. For the CDR3, the DNA is TGTGCCAGCAGTTTTATAAGCAGGGCTGGAAACACTGAAGCTTTCTTT.

This clonotype was seen ten or more times. The V call is TRBV29-1, the J call TRBJ2-1; TRBD1 aligns across 8 bases. V shed 4 bases, J shed 8 bases, and the junction held 4 bases outside the gene matches. Germline CDR1 SQVTM, CDR2 ANQGSEA. CDR3 length: 12 residues. The CDR3 here is CSVGQGADEQFF. The CDR3 DNA is TGCAGCGTTGGTCAGGGGGCAGATGAGCAGTTCTTC.

This clonotype was seen once. This chain links TRBV12-3 or TRBV12-4 with TRBJ1-1, with 8 nucleotides matching TRBD1. This CDR3 is built from 13 residues. The V and J ends lost 1 base and 11 bases, in that order; junction bases with no gene match: 6. The chain's CDR3 is CASSLEDRGEAFF. The CDR3 DNA sequence: TGTGCCAGCAGTTTAGAAGACAGGGGAGAGGCTTTCTTT.

This clonotype was picked up many times. This sequence joins TRBV4-1 and TRBJ2-2; 7 bases map to TRBD2. Losses at the gene ends were 1 base for V and 4 bases for J; bases not matched to a gene: 9. The CDR3 covers 17 residues. The germline gives CDR1 MGHRA, CDR2 YSYEKL. The CDR3 sequence is CASSQVVGGSSTGELFF. CDR3 nucleotide sequence: TGCGCCAGCAGCCAAGTAGTTGGCGGGAGTAGCACCGGGGAGCTGTTTTTT.

Notes on this clonotype: This could be a read error, since a much larger clone is one nucleotide away. The DNA for the CDR3 is TGTGCCAGCAGTTCCTATTCCGGGGGAGAGAATGAGCAGTACTTC. Amino acids: CASSSYSGGENEQYF. V and J are TRBV12-3 or TRBV12-4 and TRBJ2-5, with D maybe TRBD2 (6 bases). The CDR3 length is 15 residues. V gave up 4 bases and J gave up 11 bases, with 23 bases separating them.

Note on this clonotype: This likely comes from a read error, as the CDR3 has no conserved phenylalanine or tryptophan at its end. The V gene is TRBV7-9, the J gene TRBJ2-2, with D possibly TRBD1 on 5 matching bases. The germline V gene has CDR1 SEHNR and CDR2 FQNEAQ (reference sequence). V shed 4 bases and J shed 5 bases, with 17 bases lying between them. The CDR3 consists of 16 residues. The CDR3 protein is CASSSVLQGWTGELFL. CDR3 sequence (DNA): TGTGCCAGCAGCTCAGTTCTTCAGGGTTGGACCGGGGAGCTGTTTCTT.

This clonotype was found once. At one of its ends the junction is not consistent with the germline gene, which may arise from a read error. The V call is TRBV6-6, the J call TRBJ2-7; 7 nucleotides align to TRBD1. The CDR3 length is 14 residues. Germline V gene data show CDR1 as MNHNY and CDR2 as SVGAGI (reference sequence). This CDR3 reads CASSFMGQPYDQYF. CDR3 DNA: TGTGCCAGCAGTTTCATGGGACAGCCCTACGATCAGTACTTC.

In this sample, this clonotype turned up many times. DNA of the CDR3: TGCAGCGCTAGGACAGCATTGAACACTGAAGCTTTCTTT. Protein: CSARTALNTEAFF. The chain combines TRBV29-1 with TRBJ1-1; TRBD1 is a possible D gene (6 bases). With 7 bases removed from V and 0 bases from J, the gap between germline ends came to 12 bases. Per germline, CDR1 SQVTM and CDR2 ANQGSEA. There are 13 residues in the CDR3.

Turning to this clonotype: A much larger clone lies one base from this, so it may be a read error. This sequence joins TRBV6-6 and TRBJ2-1; no firm D call. The CDR3 consists of 13 residues. The V gene's germline CDR1 is MNHNY and CDR2 SVGAGI (reference sequence). CDR3 bases: TGTGCCAGCATGGGCCTTTCCTACAATGGGCAGTTCTTC. It is translated as CASMGLSYNGQFF.

This clonotype has only a few counts. It is likely a read error, because the conserved phenylalanine at the end of the CDR3 is missing. The chain carries TRBV4-3 and TRBJ1-2; no reliable D call. The CDR3 runs to 16 residues. V was clipped by 0 bases and J by 1 base, with 12 bases between them. Germline loops: CDR1 LGHNA, CDR2 YSLEER. CDR3 in amino acids: CASSQDPGLLNYGYTL. The CDR3 nucleotides are TGCGCCAGCAGCCAAGATCCAGGCCTACTTAACTATGGCTACACCCTC.

The chain combines TRBV7-9 with TRBJ2-7, with D hard to call. There are 11 residues in the CDR3. CDR1 is SEHNR and CDR2 is FQNEAQ in the germline V gene (reference sequence). Trimming removed 7 bases at V and 5 bases at J, with 9 bases between. CDR3 coding DNA: TGTGCCAGCACGACTGGAGACGAGCAGTACTTC. This sequence encodes CASTTGDEQYF.

There are many counts of this clonotype. The chain joins TRBV6-2 or TRBV6-3 to TRBJ2-3, with 12 bases that match TRBD2. Trimming removed 7 bases from V and 1 base from J; junction bases left unmatched: 6. Germline V lookup: CDR1 MNHEY, CDR2 SVGEGT. The CDR3 is 16 residues long. The CDR3 here is CASTWGLAGRTDTQYF. Here the CDR3 DNA reads TGTGCCAGCACGTGGGGACTAGCGGGCCGCACAGATACGCAGTATTTT.

Concerning this clonotype: At one boundary the junction diverges from the germline segment, which might be a read error. The rearrangement links TRBV4-1 to TRBJ2-2; 9 bases are a match to TRBD2. This CDR3 spans 16 amino acids. Germline V gene lookup returns CDR1 MGHRA and CDR2 YSYEKL. CDR3 coding DNA: TGTGCCAGCAGCCAACGCGCGGGAGGGCCTGACGTGGAGCTGTTTTTT. Translated, it gives CASSQRAGGPDVELFF.

A few counts support this clonotype. A read error may be the cause here, since a much bigger clone is one base away. The conserved final phenylalanine or tryptophan is absent from the CDR3, which likely points to a read error. The rearrangement links TRBV4-1 to TRBJ2-7; 7 bases agree with TRBD2. The V segment lost 3 bases and the J segment 5 bases; nucleotides outside the gene matches: 4. This CDR3 has 13 residues. Germline assignment: CDR1 MGHRA and CDR2 YSYEKL. The CDR3 loop reads CASSQRRGDEQYL. The CDR3, as DNA: TGCGCCAGCAGCCAGAGACGGGGGGACGAGCAGTACTTA.

On this clonotype: A single base separates this from a much larger clone, so it may be a read error. This is likely a read error, given that the CDR3 carries no conserved phenylalanine or tryptophan at its end. V and J are TRBV4-1 and TRBJ1-5; 10 bases are shared with TRBD1. The CDR3 consists of 19 residues. Germline V gene data show CDR1 as MGHRA and CDR2 as YSYEKL. V gave up 3 bases and J gave up 3 bases; unmatched junction bases: 14. CDR3 in DNA: TGCGCCAGCAGCCATTCTTCCGGGACAGGGGTGGGTAACAATCAGCCCCAGCATTCT. Translating gives CASSHSSGTGVGNNQPQHS.

This clonotype was seen only once. One junction end does not reproduce the germline sequence, and a read error may be involved. The chain has TRBV10-3 and TRBJ2-7; D may correspond to TRBD1 or TRBD2 (6 bases each). Germline V gene lookup returns CDR1 ENHRY and CDR2 SYGVKD. The CDR3 is 14 amino acids. The CDR3 nucleotides are TGTGCCATCAGTCAGGGGCAGGGAGGCTACGAGCTGTACTTC. It specifies CAISQGQGGYELYF.

This clonotype was seen ten or more times. The chain joins TRBV29-1 to TRBJ2-3, with D possibly being TRBD1 (7 bases). Germline V gene lookup returns CDR1 SQVTM and CDR2 ANQGSEA. The CDR3 consists of 13 residues. With 7 bases removed from V and 5 bases from J, the gap between germline ends came to 16 bases. For the CDR3, the DNA is TGCAGCGCTGCGGGACAGCGAAAAGATACGCAGTATTTT. It codes for CSAAGQRKDTQYF.

As regards this clonotype: At one end, the junction sequence differs from germline, possibly due to a read error. J is TRBJ2-1 and V is TRBV11-2, with TRBD2 matching over 10 bases. Germline values: CDR1 SGHAT, CDR2 FQNNGV. The length of the CDR3 is 16 residues. The CDR3 region has the DNA TGTGTCAGCAGTTCCCTAACAAGCGGGAGGGCCAATGAGCAGTTCTTC. Translated, it gives CVSSSLTSGRANEQFF.

This clonotype appeared many times. The V and J genes are TRBV11-3 and TRBJ2-2; unclear D gene. V gave up 1 base and J gave up 0 bases, with 18 bases separating them. The CDR3 runs 19 residues. Germline assignment: CDR1 SGHNT and CDR2 YENEEA. CDR3 residues: CASSLASGTQSSNTGELFF. The DNA of the CDR3 is TGTGCCAGCAGCTTAGCCTCGGGCACTCAAAGCTCGAACACCGGGGAGCTGTTTTTT.

The chain links TRBV29-1 to TRBJ1-2, with D tentatively TRBD1 (5 bases). V gave up 3 bases and J gave up 5 bases, with 10 bases separating them. The CDR3 loop spans 12 amino acids. Germline V gives CDR1 SQVTM, CDR2 ANQGSEA. CDR3 region: CSVDSTGYGYTF. The CDR3 bases are TGCAGCGTTGATAGTACAGGATATGGCTACACCTTC.

About this clonotype itself: One junction end does not reproduce the germline sequence, and a read error may be involved. V gene TRBV11-2 combines with J gene TRBJ2-7; D is unresolved. Germline V gives CDR1 SGHAT, CDR2 FQNNGV. The CDR3 sequence is 15 residues long. In nucleotides, the CDR3 is TGTGCCAGCAGCCTTAACGTCGACGGATCCTACGATCAGTACTTC. Translated: CASSLNVDGSYDQYF.

This clonotype appeared a few times. The gene calls are TRBV6-6 and TRBJ1-2; D is undetermined. The V end lost 6 bases, the J end lost 2 bases, and 22 bases lay between the germline ends. The germline V gene has CDR1 MNHNY and CDR2 SVGAGI (reference sequence). This CDR3 is built from 17 residues. The CDR3 DNA sequence: TGTGCCAGCAGCAGCGCTCCGGGTCCCCAAGCAAACTATGGCTACACCTTC. Its translation is CASSSAPGPQANYGYTF.